This entry is about one T cell receptor (beta chain). Its matching antigen is unknown. The data were produced by immunoSEQ multiplex PCR, yet TCRdb's version contains in-frame clones alone and is incomplete. The data hold approximately 100,000 clones, with approximately 90% observed a single time. Time point reported: baseline, week 1 (first vaccination visit). This sample's treatment: pre-vaccination baseline after standard-of-care therapy. These data originate in a study of a mutant IDH1 vaccine in newly diagnosed glioma. Whole-study context: The therapy given earlier, which was standard therapy, consisted of radiotherapy, temozolomide, or both, and most of the patients received both. The study's findings and limits: Among all patients, vaccine-induced immune responses occurred in roughly 93%. Pseudoprogression apparently tracked independently of changes in top peripheral T cell clonotypes.

This CDR3 comprises 15 residues. The V gene's germline CDR1 is MNHEY and CDR2 SMNVEV (reference sequence). The ends lost 4 bases at V and 0 bases at J; junction bases unmatched: 2. The rearrangement uses TRBV27 and TRBJ2-4; TRBD2 matches at 8 bases. The sequence was obtained from a woman in her fifties or sixties with glioma. Sequences were derived from PBMCs, sampled from a glioma patient treated with radiotherapy, temozolomide or both. The CDR3 coding sequence is TGTGCCAGCAGTTCGGCGGGGGGAGCCAAAAACATTCAGTACTTC. It translates to CASSSAGGAKNIQYF.